This T cell receptor (beta chain) stems from a study of OX40 agonist ivuxolimab in advanced cancers. Background on the study: The eligibility criteria allowed prior anti-PD-1, anti-PD-L1 or anti-CTLA-4 therapy, and approximately 38% had some. Whole-study results and caveats: Part of the nonresponder group also had normalized T-cell clonal expansion that was low. The investigators did not determine what antigen specificity the expanded peripheral T cells had.

In germline, CDR1 is LNHDA, CDR2 SQIVND (reference sequence). Germline trimming cut 4 bases from V and 1 base from J; bases unmatched to any gene: 4. The CDR3 runs 14 residues. Autoimmune disease history or systemic immunosuppression disqualified patients. A word on this clone: The antigen is not known.

TCRdb's copy holds only in-frame clones and misses some; the assay was immunoSEQ multiplex PCR. The data contain 50,000 to 75,000 clones, around 89% of them singletons. Material: CD4+ or CD8+ T cells sorted from blood, obtained in a trial of the OX40 agonist ivuxolimab. V and J are TRBV19 and TRBJ2-7, with 7 positions matching TRBD1. The TCR sequence derives from an adult with an advanced solid tumor such as melanoma, head and neck, liver or kidney cancer. This CDR3 is CASSSQGESYEQYF. Written as DNA, the CDR3 is TGTGCCAGTAGTAGCCAGGGGGAATCCTACGAGCAGTACTTC.